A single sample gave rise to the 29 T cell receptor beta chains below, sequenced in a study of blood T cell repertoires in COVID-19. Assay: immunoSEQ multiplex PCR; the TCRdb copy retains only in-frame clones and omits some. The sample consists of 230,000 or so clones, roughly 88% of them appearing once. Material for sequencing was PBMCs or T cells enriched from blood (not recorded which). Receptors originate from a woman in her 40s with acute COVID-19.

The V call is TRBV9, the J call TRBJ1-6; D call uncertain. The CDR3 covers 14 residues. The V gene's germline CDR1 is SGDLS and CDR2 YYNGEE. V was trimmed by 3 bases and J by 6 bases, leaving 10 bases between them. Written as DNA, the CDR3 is TGTGCCAGCAGCGCAAAACATACTAATTCACCCCTCCACTTT. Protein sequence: CASSAKHTNSPLHF.

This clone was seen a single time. The CDR3 sequence is CASSAYTGTNTEAFF. As DNA, the CDR3 is TGTGCCAGCAGTGCCTACACCGGGACAAACACTGAAGCTTTCTTT. V is TRBV27 and J is TRBJ1-1, with a tentative D call TRBD1 (6 bases). Germline V gene data show CDR1 as MNHEY and CDR2 as SMNVEV (reference sequence). The ends were cut back, 5 bases at V and 2 bases at J, with 15 bases in the middle. The CDR3 length is 15 residues.

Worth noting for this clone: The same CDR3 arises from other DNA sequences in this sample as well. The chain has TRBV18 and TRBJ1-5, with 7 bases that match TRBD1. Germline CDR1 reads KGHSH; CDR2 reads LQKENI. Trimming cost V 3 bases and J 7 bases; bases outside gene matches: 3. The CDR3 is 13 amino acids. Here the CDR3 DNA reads TGTGCCAGCTCACCCCAGGGGGACCAGCCCCAGCATTTT. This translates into CASSPQGDQPQHF.

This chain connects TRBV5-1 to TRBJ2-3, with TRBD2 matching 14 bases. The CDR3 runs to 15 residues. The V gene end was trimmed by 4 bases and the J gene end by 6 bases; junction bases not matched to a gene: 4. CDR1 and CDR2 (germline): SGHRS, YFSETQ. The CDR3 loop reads CASSQTSGGADTQYF. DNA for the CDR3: TGCGCCAGCAGCCAGACTAGCGGGGGGGCTGATACGCAGTATTTT. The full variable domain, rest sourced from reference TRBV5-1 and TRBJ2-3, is KAGVTQTPRYLIKTRGQQVTLSCSPISGHRSVSWYQQTPGQGLQFLFEYFSETQRNKGNFPGRFSGRQFSNSRSEMNVSTLELGDSALYLCASSQTSGGADTQYFGPGTRLTVL.

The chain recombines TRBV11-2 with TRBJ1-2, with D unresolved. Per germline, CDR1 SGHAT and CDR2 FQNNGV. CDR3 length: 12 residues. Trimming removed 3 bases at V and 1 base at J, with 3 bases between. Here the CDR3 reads CASSFSNYGYTF. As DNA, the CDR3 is TGTGCCAGCAGCTTCAGTAACTATGGCTACACCTTC.

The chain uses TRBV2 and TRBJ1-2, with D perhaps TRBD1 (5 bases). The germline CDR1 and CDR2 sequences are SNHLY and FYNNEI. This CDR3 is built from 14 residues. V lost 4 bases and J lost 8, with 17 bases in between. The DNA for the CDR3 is TGTGCCAGCAGTGCTTTTGCGGGGGATTCGGGCTACACCTTC. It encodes CASSAFAGDSGYTF.

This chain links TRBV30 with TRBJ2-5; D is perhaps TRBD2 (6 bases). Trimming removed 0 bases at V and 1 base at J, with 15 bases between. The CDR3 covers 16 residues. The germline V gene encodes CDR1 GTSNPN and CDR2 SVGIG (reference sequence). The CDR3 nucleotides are TGTGCCTGGAGTGTAATAGCGGCCGGCCCCCAAGAGACCCAGTACTTC. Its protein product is CAWSVIAAGPQETQYF.

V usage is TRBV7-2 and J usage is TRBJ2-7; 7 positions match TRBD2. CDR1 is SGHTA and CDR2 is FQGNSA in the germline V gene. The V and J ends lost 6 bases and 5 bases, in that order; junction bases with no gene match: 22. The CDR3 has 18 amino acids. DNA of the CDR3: TGTGCCAGCAGTTTTAGGGAGCGGGGTACGTATAGTAAGGACGAGCAGTACTTC. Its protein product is CASSFRERGTYSKDEQYF.

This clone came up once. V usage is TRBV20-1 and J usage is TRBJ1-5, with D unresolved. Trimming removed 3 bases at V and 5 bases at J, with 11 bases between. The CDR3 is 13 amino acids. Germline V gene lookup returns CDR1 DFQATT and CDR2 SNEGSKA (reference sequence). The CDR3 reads CSASGIGDQPQHF. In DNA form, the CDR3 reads TGCAGTGCTAGTGGGATAGGAGATCAGCCCCAGCATTTT.

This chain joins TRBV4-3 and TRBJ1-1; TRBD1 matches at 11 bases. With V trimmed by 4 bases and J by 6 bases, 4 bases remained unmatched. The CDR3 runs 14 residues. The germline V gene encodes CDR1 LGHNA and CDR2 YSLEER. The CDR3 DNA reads TGCGCCAGCAGCCTGGACAGGGGGCCGGCTGAAGCTTTCTTT. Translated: CASSLDRGPAEAFF.

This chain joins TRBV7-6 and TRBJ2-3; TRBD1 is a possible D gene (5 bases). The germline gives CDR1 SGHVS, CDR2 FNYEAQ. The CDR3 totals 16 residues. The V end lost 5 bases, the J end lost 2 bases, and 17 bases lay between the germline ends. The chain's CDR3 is CASSPQGRVYTDTQYF. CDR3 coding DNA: TGTGCCAGCAGCCCCCAGGGCAGGGTCTACACAGATACGCAGTATTTT.

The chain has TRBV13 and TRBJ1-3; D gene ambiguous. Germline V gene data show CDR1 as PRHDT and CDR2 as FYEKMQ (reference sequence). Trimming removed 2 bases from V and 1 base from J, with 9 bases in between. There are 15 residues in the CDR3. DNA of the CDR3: TGTGCCAGCAGCTTAATGTCTCGGTCTGGAAACACCATATATTTT. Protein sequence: CASSLMSRSGNTIYF.

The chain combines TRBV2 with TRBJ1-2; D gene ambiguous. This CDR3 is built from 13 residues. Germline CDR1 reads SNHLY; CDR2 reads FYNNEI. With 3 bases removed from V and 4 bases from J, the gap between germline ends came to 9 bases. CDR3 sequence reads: CASSDREPYGYTF. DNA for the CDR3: TGTGCCAGCAGTGACCGGGAACCCTATGGCTACACCTTC.

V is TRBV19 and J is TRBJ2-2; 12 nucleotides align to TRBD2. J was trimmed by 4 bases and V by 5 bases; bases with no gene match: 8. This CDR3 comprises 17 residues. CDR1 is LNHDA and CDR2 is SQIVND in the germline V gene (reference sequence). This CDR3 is CASSLRTSGVATGELFF. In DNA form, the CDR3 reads TGTGCCAGTAGTCTCCGGACTAGCGGGGTTGCCACCGGGGAGCTGTTTTTT.

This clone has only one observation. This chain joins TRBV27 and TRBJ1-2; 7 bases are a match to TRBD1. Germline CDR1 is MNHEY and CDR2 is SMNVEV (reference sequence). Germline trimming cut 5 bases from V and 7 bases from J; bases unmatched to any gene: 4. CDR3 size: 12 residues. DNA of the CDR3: TGTGCCAGCAGTACCACAGGGGTTGGCTACACCTTC. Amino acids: CASSTTGVGYTF.

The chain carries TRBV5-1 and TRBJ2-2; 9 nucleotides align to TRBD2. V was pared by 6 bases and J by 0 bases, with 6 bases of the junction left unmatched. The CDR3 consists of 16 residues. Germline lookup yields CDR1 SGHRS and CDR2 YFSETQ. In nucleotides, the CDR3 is TGCGCCAGCAACCTAGCGGGGAGCCCGAACACCGGGGAGCTGTTTTTT. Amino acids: CASNLAGSPNTGELFF. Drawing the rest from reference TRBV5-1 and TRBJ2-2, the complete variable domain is KAGVTQTPRYLIKTRGQQVTLSCSPISGHRSVSWYQQTPGQGLQFLFEYFSETQRNKGNFPGRFSGRQFSNSRSEMNVSTLELGDSALYLCASNLAGSPNTGELFFGEGSRLTVL.

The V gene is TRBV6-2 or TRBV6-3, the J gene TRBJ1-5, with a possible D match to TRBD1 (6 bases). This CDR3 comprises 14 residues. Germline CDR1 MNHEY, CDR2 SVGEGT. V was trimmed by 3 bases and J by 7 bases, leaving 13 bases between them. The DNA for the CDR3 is TGTGCCAGCAGTTATCCAGGGGTGGACCAGCCCCAGCATTTT. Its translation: CASSYPGVDQPQHF.

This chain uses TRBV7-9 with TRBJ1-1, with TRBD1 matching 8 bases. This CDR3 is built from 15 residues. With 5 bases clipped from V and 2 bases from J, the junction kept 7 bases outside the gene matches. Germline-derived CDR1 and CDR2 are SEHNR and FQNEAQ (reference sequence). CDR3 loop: CASSGRTGPNTEAFF. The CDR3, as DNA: TGTGCCAGCAGCGGGCGGACAGGGCCTAACACTGAAGCTTTCTTT. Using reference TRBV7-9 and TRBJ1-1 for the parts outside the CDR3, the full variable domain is DTGVSQNPRHKITKRGQNVTFRCDPISEHNRLYWYRQTLGQGPEFLTYFQNEAQLEKSRLLSDRFSAERPKGSFSTLEIQRTEQGDSAMYLCASSGRTGPNTEAFFGQGTRLTVV.

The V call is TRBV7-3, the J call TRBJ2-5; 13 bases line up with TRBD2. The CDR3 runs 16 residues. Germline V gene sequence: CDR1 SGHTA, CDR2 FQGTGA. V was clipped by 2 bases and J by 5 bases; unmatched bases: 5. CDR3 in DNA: TGTGCCAGCAGCTTAGCACTAGCGGGGGGGCCGGAGACCCAGTACTTC. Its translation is CASSLALAGGPETQYF.

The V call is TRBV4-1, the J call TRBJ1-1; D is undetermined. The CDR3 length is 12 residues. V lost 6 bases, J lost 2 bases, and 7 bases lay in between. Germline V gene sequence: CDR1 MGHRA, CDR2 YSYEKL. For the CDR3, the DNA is TGCGCCAGCAGTCACAGAAACACTGAAGCTTTCTTT. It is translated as CASSHRNTEAFF.

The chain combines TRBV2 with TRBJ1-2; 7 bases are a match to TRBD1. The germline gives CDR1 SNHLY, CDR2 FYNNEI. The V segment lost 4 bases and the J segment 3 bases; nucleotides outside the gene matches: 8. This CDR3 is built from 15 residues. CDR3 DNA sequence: TGTGCCAGCAGTGTAATTAGGACAGGCGACTATGGCTACACCTTC. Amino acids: CASSVIRTGDYGYTF.

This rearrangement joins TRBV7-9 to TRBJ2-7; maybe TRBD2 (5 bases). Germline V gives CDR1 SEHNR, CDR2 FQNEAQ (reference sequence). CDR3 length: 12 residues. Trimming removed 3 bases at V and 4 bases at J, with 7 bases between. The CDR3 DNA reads TGTGCCAGCAGCTTCGGGGATTACGAGCAGTACGTC. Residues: CASSFGDYEQYV.

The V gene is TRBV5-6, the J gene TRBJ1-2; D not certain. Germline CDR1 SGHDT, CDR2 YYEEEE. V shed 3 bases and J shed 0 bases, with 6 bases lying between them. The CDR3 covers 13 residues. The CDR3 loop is CASSSGANYGYTF. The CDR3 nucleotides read TGTGCCAGCAGCTCCGGAGCTAACTATGGCTACACCTTC.

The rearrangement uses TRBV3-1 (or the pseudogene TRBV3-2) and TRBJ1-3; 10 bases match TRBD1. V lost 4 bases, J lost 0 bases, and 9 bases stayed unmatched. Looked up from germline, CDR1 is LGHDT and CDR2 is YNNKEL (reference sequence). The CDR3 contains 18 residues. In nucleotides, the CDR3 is TGTGCCAGCAGCCCCGGGACAGGGGCCATAGCCTCTGGAAACACCATATATTTT. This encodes CASSPGTGAIASGNTIYF.

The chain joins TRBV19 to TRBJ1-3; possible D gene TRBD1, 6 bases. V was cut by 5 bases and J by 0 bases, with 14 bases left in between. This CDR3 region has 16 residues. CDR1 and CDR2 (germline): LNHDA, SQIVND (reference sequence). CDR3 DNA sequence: TGTGCCAGTAGTCACGGCAGGGGAAGCTCTGGAAACACCATATATTTT. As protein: CASSHGRGSSGNTIYF.

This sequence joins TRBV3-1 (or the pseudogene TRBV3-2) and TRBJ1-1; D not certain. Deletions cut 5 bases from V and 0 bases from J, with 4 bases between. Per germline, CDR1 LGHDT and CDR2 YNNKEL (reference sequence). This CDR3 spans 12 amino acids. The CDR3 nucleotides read TGTGCCAGCAGCTCTATGAACACTGAAGCTTTCTTT. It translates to CASSSMNTEAFF.

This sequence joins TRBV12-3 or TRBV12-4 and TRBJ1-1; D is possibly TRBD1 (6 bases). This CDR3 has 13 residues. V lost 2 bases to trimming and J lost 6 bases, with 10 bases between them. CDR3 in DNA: TGTGCCAGCAGTTTAACAGGGTTGCCTGAAGCTTTCTTT. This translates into CASSLTGLPEAFF.

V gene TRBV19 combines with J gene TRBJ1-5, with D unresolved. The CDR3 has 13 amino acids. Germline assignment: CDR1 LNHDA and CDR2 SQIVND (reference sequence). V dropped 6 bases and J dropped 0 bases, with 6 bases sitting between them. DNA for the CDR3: TGTGCCAGTAGGGGCTCTAGCAATCAGCCCCAGCATTTT. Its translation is CASRGSSNQPQHF.

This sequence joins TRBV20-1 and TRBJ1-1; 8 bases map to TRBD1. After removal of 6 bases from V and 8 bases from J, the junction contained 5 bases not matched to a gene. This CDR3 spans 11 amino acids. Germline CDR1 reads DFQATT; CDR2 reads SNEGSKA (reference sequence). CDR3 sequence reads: CSAPRDREAFF. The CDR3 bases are TGCAGTGCGCCCCGGGACAGGGAAGCTTTCTTT.